Only a few counts were recorded for the clone carrying this T cell receptor (beta chain). The germline gene is not matched at one end of the junction; a read error may be the cause. Together with a sample-barcoded 5' primer, a J-beta primer mix was included in a second PCR lasting about 7 to 12 cycles. TCRdb itself ran the 5' RACE reads through MiXCR, one entry per CDR3 protein. The sample contains around 1,500,000 distinct CDR3 sequences, 28% of which appear only once. These data originate in a study of blood T cells in healthy people across ages. The CDR3 sequence is 14 residues long. The sequence was collected from a woman in her twenties or thirties in good health. The chain recombines TRBV12-3 or TRBV12-4 with TRBJ1-1, with TRBD1 matching 7 bases. The sample consisted of blood. The DNA of the CDR3 is TGTGCCAGCAGTTTAGGACAGGGACGAGCTGAGGCTTTCTTT. Amino acids: CASSLGQGRAEAFF.